Sequencing of this T cell receptor beta chain was carried out in a study of chemoradiotherapy in HPV16-positive cancers. Study context: Candidate HPV-specific T-cell clones and common TCR motifs came from functional assays in two HPV16-positive patients.

The CDR3 has 16 residues. Germline CDR1 is SGHRS and CDR2 is YFSETQ. V shed 0 bases and J shed 4 bases, with 16 bases lying between them. The protocol was immunoSEQ multiplex PCR, while the TCRdb copy is restricted to in-frame clones and leaves out a portion. The sample lists roughly 12,000 clones, about 60% occurring once. The sequence was obtained from a human donor with HPV-associated anogenital cancer. The chain carries TRBV5-1 and TRBJ1-2; D possibly corresponds to TRBD1 (5 bases). The specimen was collected from a patient who underwent chemoradiotherapy. CDR3 nucleotides: TGCGCCAGCAGCTTGGCTACGGGGGTGAAATTCTATGGCTACACCTTC. Translation: CASSLATGVKFYGYTF. The entire variable domain, with the rest obtained from reference TRBV5-1 and TRBJ1-2, is as follows: KAGVTQTPRYLIKTRGQQVTLSCSPISGHRSVSWYQQTPGQGLQFLFEYFSETQRNKGNFPGRFSGRQFSNSRSEMNVSTLELGDSALYLCASSLATGVKFYGYTFGSGTRLTVV.